This TCR beta chain was captured by sequencing in a study of breast tumors, draining lymph nodes, adjacent tissues. A single record per CDR3 protein comes from TCRdb applying MiXCR to the multiplex PCR reads. Of around 300,000 distinct CDR3 sequences listed, around 30% are singletons. The lymph nodes were axillary draining lymph nodes from breast cancer patients. Many counts were recorded for this clonotype. Its antigen remains unknown. Germline values: CDR1 DFQATT, CDR2 SNEGSKA (reference sequence). CDR3 length: 14 residues. V lost 0 bases, J lost 2 bases, and 3 bases stayed unmatched. Findings and caveats of the study: Tumors had less TCR diversity than lymph nodes, more than nontumor tissue. Luminal-like breast cancer showed significantly higher tumor–nontumor repertoire similarity than basal-like. Most tumor T cells seemingly derive from lymph node, then expand in tumor. Tumor T cell lymph node origin was a supported hypothesis, not proven.

Sequences were obtained from axillary lymph node tissue. The source of this sequence is a female donor with breast cancer. Some clones in this sample may be carry-over from other donors' samples. The chain uses TRBV20-1 and TRBJ2-5; 7 nucleotides match TRBD1. CDR3 sequence reads: CSARDLGQQETQYF. As DNA, the CDR3 is TGCAGTGCTAGAGATCTGGGACAGCAAGAGACCCAGTACTTC.